The 28 T cell receptor beta chains given below trace back to one sample, sequenced in a study of human T cells and chemical hapten exposure. MiXCR, run by TCRdb on the RACE reads, gives a single entry per CDR3 protein. The sample has around 70,000 distinct CDR3 sequences, 11% seen once. Stated time point: patch test 3, about 24 weeks after DPC sensitization. Treatment: therapeutic diphenylcyclopropenone sensitization with weekly scalp DPC. The sequencing used whole blood, collected in connection with sensitization to the hapten diphenylcyclopropenone (DPC). The receptors derive from a woman between 45 and 65 years old with alopecia areata. Some clones in this sample may be carry-over from other donors' samples.

This clonotype was counted a few times. The chain couples TRBV14 to TRBJ2-5; possibly TRBD1 or TRBD2 for D (5 bases each). CDR3 length: 16 amino acids. CDR1 and CDR2 (germline): SGHDN, FVKESK. Between the trimmed V and J ends, which lost 6 bases and 0 bases, there was a span of 17 bases. The CDR3: CASSFRDGSYQETQYF. CDR3 DNA sequence: TGTGCCAGCAGTTTCCGGGACGGCTCGTACCAAGAGACCCAGTACTTC.

J is TRBJ2-2 and V is TRBV4-1; D is ambiguous. This CDR3 region has 16 residues. Germline CDR1 reads MGHRA; CDR2 reads YSYEKL. The ends were cut back, 2 bases at V and 2 bases at J, with 12 bases in the middle. CDR3 in amino acids: CASSQRLVLNTGELFF. DNA of the CDR3: TGCGCCAGCAGCCAAAGGCTCGTCTTAAACACCGGGGAGCTGTTTTTT.

The rearrangement uses TRBV7-2 and TRBJ2-1, with D uncertain. Germline V CDR1 and CDR2: SGHTA, FQGNSA. V shed 7 bases and J shed 6 bases, with 19 bases lying between them. CDR3 size: 15 residues. The CDR3 region has the DNA TGTGCCAGCACCTTTCGGGCCCCTCCTTTCAATGAGCAGTTCTTC. Residues: CASTFRAPPFNEQFF.

In this sample, this clonotype turned up many times. The chain uses TRBV7-9 and TRBJ2-2, with D unclear. CDR1 SEHNR and CDR2 FQNEAQ come from the germline V gene (reference sequence). The CDR3 is made up of 15 amino acids. Trimming cost V 6 bases and J 4 bases, with 15 bases left between them. CDR3 DNA: TGTGCCAGCAGACCAGGCGCAGGAGCCACCGGGGAGCTGTTTTTT. It codes for CASRPGAGATGELFF.

The V gene is TRBV28, the J gene TRBJ2-1; D gene uncertain. V was shortened by 7 bases and J by 8 bases, with 15 bases between the two germline ends. Germline lookup yields CDR1 MDHEN and CDR2 SYDVKM. The CDR3 is 13 residues long. CDR3 sequence: CASKDKARDEQFF. Here the CDR3 DNA reads TGTGCCAGCAAAGACAAGGCCCGCGATGAGCAGTTCTTC.

This clonotype was counted many times. The V call is TRBV7-8, the J call TRBJ1-1; 10 nucleotides line up with TRBD1. V gave up 8 bases and J gave up 1 base; unmatched junction bases: 13. The CDR3 covers 17 residues. Per germline, CDR1 SGHVS and CDR2 FQNEAQ. CDR3 amino acids: CASWTGGPSRGNTEAFF. The CDR3, as DNA: TGTGCCAGCTGGACAGGGGGTCCCTCGCGAGGGAACACTGAAGCTTTCTTT.

The table lists this clonotype with a few counts. This chain joins TRBV29-1 and TRBJ1-4; no definite D call. The CDR3 covers 13 residues. CDR1 and CDR2 from the germline V gene are SQVTM and ANQGSEA. Trimming stripped 3 bases from V and 2 bases from J, with 7 bases between. In nucleotides, the CDR3 is TGCAGCGTTGAGGGCTGGACTAATGAAAAACTGTTTTTT. Protein sequence: CSVEGWTNEKLFF.

In this sample, this clonotype turned up a few times. Written as DNA, the CDR3 is TGTGCCAGCAGCTTAAGGGCGGGCCTTCCACAACAAGAGACCCAGTACTTC. Its protein product is CASSLRAGLPQQETQYF. The chain carries TRBV7-8 and TRBJ2-5, with D perhaps TRBD2 (5 bases). The germline V gene has CDR1 SGHVS and CDR2 FQNEAQ. Trimming took off 2 bases at V and 2 bases at J, with 18 bases between the two ends. The CDR3 spans 17 residues.

As DNA, the CDR3 is TGTGCCAGCAGCCCTATAGGGAACACTGAAGCTTTCTTT. Protein sequence: CASSPIGNTEAFF. V is TRBV12-3 or TRBV12-4 and J is TRBJ1-1; no clear D. The CDR3 spans 13 residues. Trimming took 6 bases from V and 1 from J, leaving 9 bases between them.

There are a few counts of this clonotype. This rearrangement joins TRBV7-2 to TRBJ2-7; TRBD1 might be the D (5 bases). Germline V lookup: CDR1 SGHTA, CDR2 FQGNSA. V was pared by 3 bases and J by 3 bases, with 12 bases between. The CDR3 covers 14 residues. The CDR3 sequence is CASSFSRDYYEQYF. The CDR3 DNA reads TGTGCCAGCAGCTTTAGCAGGGATTACTACGAGCAGTACTTC. The whole variable domain, filled in from reference TRBV7-2 and TRBJ2-7, reads GAGVSQSPSNKVTEKGKDVELRCDPISGHTALYWYRQSLGQGLEFLIYFQGNSAPDKSGLPSDRFSAERTGGSVSTLTIQRTQQEDSAVYLCASSFSRDYYEQYFGPGTRLTVT.

Only a few counts were recorded for this clonotype. The V and J genes are TRBV19 and TRBJ2-3, with 7 bases fitting TRBD2. Trimming removed 5 bases from V and 1 base from J; junction bases left unmatched: 12. CDR3 length: 17 amino acids. Per germline, CDR1 LNHDA and CDR2 SQIVND (reference sequence). DNA for the CDR3: TGTGCCAGTAGTCCCACCCCGGCGGGAGTCGGCACAGATACGCAGTATTTT. It codes for CASSPTPAGVGTDTQYF.

This clonotype was observed at least ten times. This chain connects TRBV6-1 to TRBJ1-5; perhaps TRBD1 as D (6 bases). This CDR3 comprises 14 residues. CDR1 and CDR2 (germline): MNHNS, SASEGT. With 11 bases removed from V and 9 bases from J, the gap between germline ends came to 23 bases. This CDR3 is CAADAGASIGPQHF. In nucleotides, the CDR3 is TGTGCCGCGGACGCGGGGGCATCCATTGGGCCCCAGCATTTT.

The J gene is TRBJ1-5, the V gene TRBV29-1, with D possibly matching TRBD1 (5 bases). V lost 4 bases and J 6 bases, leaving 16 bases between the germline ends. The length of the CDR3 is 14 residues. Germline V gene lookup returns CDR1 SQVTM and CDR2 ANQGSEA. The CDR3 region has the DNA TGCAGCGTTGCAGAGGCAGGGTTTCGTCAGCCCCAGCATTTT. Its protein is CSVAEAGFRQPQHF.

This chain connects TRBV27 to TRBJ2-7; TRBD1 matches at 7 bases. The CDR3 sequence is 11 residues long. V trimming: 6 bases; J trimming: 6 bases; junction bases outside the gene matches: 2. The germline V gene has CDR1 MNHEY and CDR2 SMNVEV (reference sequence). Here the CDR3 reads CASSTGVEQYF. In nucleotides, the CDR3 is TGTGCCAGCAGCACAGGGGTCGAGCAGTACTTC.

This clonotype was counted between two and nine times. J is TRBJ2-7 and V is TRBV18; 8 bases are shared with TRBD1. Losses at the gene ends were 3 bases for V and 2 bases for J; bases not matched to a gene: 3. This CDR3 comprises 14 residues. The germline V gene encodes CDR1 KGHSH and CDR2 LQKENI. CDR3 nucleotides: TGTGCCAGCTCACCCCAGGGGGCCGCCTACGAGCAGTACTTC. It specifies CASSPQGAAYEQYF.

This clonotype was detected ten times or more. The chain combines TRBV7-2 with TRBJ2-7, with D perhaps being TRBD1 or TRBD2 (5 bases each). Trimming pared 5 bases from V and 2 bases from J, leaving 10 bases between. This CDR3 comprises 13 residues. The germline V gene encodes CDR1 SGHTA and CDR2 FQGNSA. Here the CDR3 reads CASSTGRTYEQYF. CDR3 bases: TGTGCCAGCAGCACGGGACGGACCTACGAGCAGTACTTC.

The chain is built from TRBV5-1 and TRBJ1-5, with 7 bases that match TRBD1. J lost 10 bases, V lost 2 bases, and 12 bases had no gene match. CDR1 and CDR2 (germline): SGHRS, YFSETQ. The CDR3 consists of 15 residues. The CDR3 DNA is TGCGCCAGCAGCTTACGAGGGGACAGCATAGAACCCCAGCATTTT. Encoded protein: CASSLRGDSIEPQHF.

This clonotype was found a few times. V is TRBV20-1 and J is TRBJ2-2, with TRBD2 matching 7 bases. Per the germline V gene, CDR1 is DFQATT and CDR2 is SNEGSKA (reference sequence). This CDR3 is built from 16 residues. The V segment lost 6 bases and the J segment 2 bases; nucleotides outside the gene matches: 12. The chain's CDR3 is CSARPPSAGNTGELFF. In DNA, the CDR3 is TGCAGTGCGAGGCCACCCTCAGCGGGAAACACCGGGGAGCTGTTTTTT.

This sequence joins TRBV18 and TRBJ2-7; D uncertain. The CDR3 spans 13 residues. V lost 3 bases and J lost 7, with 13 bases in between. Germline assignment: CDR1 KGHSH and CDR2 LQKENI. The CDR3 is CASSPVGIGEQYF. CDR3 DNA: TGTGCCAGCTCACCCGTGGGGATCGGGGAGCAGTACTTC.

The rearrangement uses TRBV19 and TRBJ2-7, with 9 bases lining up with TRBD1. The V gene's germline CDR1 is LNHDA and CDR2 SQIVND (reference sequence). This CDR3 spans 16 amino acids. Trimming at V came to 7 bases and at J to 2 bases, leaving 12 bases not matched to a gene. As DNA, the CDR3 is TGTGCCAGTACCTCAGGCATGGGACAGGGACCCTACGAGCAGTACTTC. This codes for CASTSGMGQGPYEQYF.

This clonotype was detected many times. V gene TRBV19 combines with J gene TRBJ2-1, with 8 positions matching TRBD1. J gave up 6 bases and V 6 bases, and 10 bases lay outside the gene matches. Germline loops: CDR1 LNHDA, CDR2 SQIVND (reference sequence). The CDR3 extends over 15 amino acids. CDR3 in amino acids: CASSLGTGGFNEQFF. The DNA for the CDR3 is TGTGCCAGTAGCCTGGGAACAGGGGGTTTCAATGAGCAGTTCTTC.

Only a few counts were recorded for this clonotype. The V call is TRBV6-2 or TRBV6-3, the J call TRBJ1-3; no clear D gene. The CDR3 is made up of 14 amino acids. Trimming took 4 bases from V and 2 from J, leaving 9 bases between them. Germline CDR1 MNHEY, CDR2 SVGEGT. DNA of the CDR3: TGTGCCAGCAGTTCATCCTCCGCTGGAAACACCATATATTTT. Protein sequence: CASSSSSAGNTIYF.

This clonotype was recorded a few times. V is TRBV7-9 and J is TRBJ2-5; D is uncertain. This CDR3 contains 11 residues. V was shortened by 7 bases and J by 2 bases, with 5 bases between the two germline ends. Germline-derived CDR1 and CDR2 are SEHNR and FQNEAQ (reference sequence). CDR3 bases: TGTGCCAGCACCAGTCAAGAGACCCAGTACTTC. Its protein is CASTSQETQYF.

The sample holds many counts of this clonotype. This chain connects TRBV7-2 to TRBJ2-7; possibly TRBD1 for D (5 bases). Germline V lookup: CDR1 SGHTA, CDR2 FQGNSA. The V gene lost 0 bases and the J gene lost 4 bases, with 16 bases spanning the gap. CDR3 size: 16 residues. The CDR3 spells CASSLASTGIGYEQYF. The CDR3 DNA sequence: TGTGCCAGCAGCTTAGCGAGCACAGGAATAGGTTACGAGCAGTACTTC.

V is TRBV2 and J is TRBJ1-4, with no clear D. V shed 3 bases and J shed 5 bases, with 13 bases lying between them. The CDR3 sequence is 15 residues long. CDR1 is SNHLY and CDR2 is FYNNEI in the germline V gene. The CDR3 loop reads CASSEFGLGNEKLFF. For the CDR3, the DNA is TGTGCCAGCAGTGAGTTTGGGCTGGGAAATGAAAAACTGTTTTTT.

The chain combines TRBV7-8 with TRBJ1-4, with D maybe TRBD1 (5 bases). The CDR3 sequence is 16 residues long. The germline V and J ends were trimmed by 2 bases and 7 bases, with 17 bases remaining between them. Looked up from germline, CDR1 is SGHVS and CDR2 is FQNEAQ. The CDR3 sequence is CASSLLSSGTSEKLFF. The CDR3 nucleotides are TGTGCCAGCAGCTTACTTTCATCGGGGACGAGTGAAAAACTGTTTTTT.

This rearrangement joins TRBV4-2 to TRBJ1-6, with D maybe TRBD1 (6 bases). The germline gives CDR1 LGHNA, CDR2 YNFKEQ. The CDR3 has 16 amino acids. V lost 4 bases and J 7 bases, leaving 17 bases between the germline ends. For the CDR3, the DNA is TGTGCCAGCAGCCCCTCTCCCGGGACACGGAATTCACCCCTCCACTTT. Residues: CASSPSPGTRNSPLHF.

This clonotype was seen at least ten times. The chain is built from TRBV27 and TRBJ1-5, with 9 positions matching TRBD1. J gave up 6 bases and V 6 bases, and 9 bases lay outside the gene matches. This CDR3 comprises 15 residues. Germline V gives CDR1 MNHEY, CDR2 SMNVEV (reference sequence). This CDR3 reads CASRTGQGSGQPQHF. CDR3 DNA sequence: TGTGCCAGCAGGACCGGACAGGGGAGTGGTCAGCCCCAGCATTTT.